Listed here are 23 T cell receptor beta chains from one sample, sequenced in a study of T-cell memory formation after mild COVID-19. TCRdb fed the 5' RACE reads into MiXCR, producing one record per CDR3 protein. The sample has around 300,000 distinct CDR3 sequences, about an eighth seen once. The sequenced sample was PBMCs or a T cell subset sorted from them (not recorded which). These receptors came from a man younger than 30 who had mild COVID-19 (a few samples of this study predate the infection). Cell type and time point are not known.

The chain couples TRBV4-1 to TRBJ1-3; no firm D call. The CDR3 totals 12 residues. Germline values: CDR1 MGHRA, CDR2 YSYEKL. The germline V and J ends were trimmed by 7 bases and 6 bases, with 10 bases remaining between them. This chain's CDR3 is CASTGRENTIYF. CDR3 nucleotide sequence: TGCGCCAGCACCGGACGTGAAAACACCATATATTTT.

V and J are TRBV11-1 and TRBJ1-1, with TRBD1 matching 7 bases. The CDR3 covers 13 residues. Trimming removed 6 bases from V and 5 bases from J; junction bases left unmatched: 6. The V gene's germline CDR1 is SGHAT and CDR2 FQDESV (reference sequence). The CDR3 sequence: CASRREGATEAFF. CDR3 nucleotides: TGTGCCAGCAGAAGAGAGGGGGCGACTGAAGCTTTCTTT.

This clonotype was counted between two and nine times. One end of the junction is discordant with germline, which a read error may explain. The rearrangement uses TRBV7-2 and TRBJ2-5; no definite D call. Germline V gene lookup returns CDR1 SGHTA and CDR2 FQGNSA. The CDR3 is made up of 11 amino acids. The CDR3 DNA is TGTGCCAGCAGCCCCCAAGGGACCCAGTACTTC. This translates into CASSPQGTQYF.

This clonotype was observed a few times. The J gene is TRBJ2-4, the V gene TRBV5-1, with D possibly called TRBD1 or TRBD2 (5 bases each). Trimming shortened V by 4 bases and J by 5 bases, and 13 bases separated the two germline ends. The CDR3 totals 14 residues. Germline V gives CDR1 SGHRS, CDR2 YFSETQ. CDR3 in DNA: TGCGCCAGCAGCCCCCGGGACGGACAAAACATTCAGTACTTC. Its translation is CASSPRDGQNIQYF.

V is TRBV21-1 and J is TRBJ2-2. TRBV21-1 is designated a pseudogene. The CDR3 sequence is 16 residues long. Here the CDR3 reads CASSIIVPANTGELFF. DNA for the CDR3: TGTGCCAGCAGCATCATAGTTCCCGCGAACACCGGGGAGCTGTTTTTT.

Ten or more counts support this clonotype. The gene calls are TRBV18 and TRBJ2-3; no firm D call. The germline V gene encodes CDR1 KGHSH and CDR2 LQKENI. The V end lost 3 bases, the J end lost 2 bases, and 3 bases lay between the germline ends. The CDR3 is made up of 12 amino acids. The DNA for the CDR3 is TGTGCCAGCTCACCTAACACAGATACGCAGTATTTT. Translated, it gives CASSPNTDTQYF.

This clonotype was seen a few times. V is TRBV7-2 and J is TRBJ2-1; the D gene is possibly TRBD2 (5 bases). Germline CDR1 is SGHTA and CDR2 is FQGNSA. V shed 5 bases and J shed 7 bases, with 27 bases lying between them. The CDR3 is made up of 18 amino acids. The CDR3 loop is CASSRIPHPDSQRNEQFF. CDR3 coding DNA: TGTGCCAGCAGCCGTATCCCCCATCCGGATTCGCAGCGGAATGAGCAGTTCTTC.

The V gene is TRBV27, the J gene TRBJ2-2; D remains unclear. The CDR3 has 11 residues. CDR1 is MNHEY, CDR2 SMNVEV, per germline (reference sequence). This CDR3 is CDPSGNGELFF. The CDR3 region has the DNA TGTGACCCCTCTGGGAACGGGGAGCTGTTTTTT.

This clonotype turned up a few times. The CDR3 protein is CASSSKPGQLYNEQFF. The CDR3 coding sequence is TGTGCCAGCAGCTCAAAGCCGGGACAGTTATACAATGAGCAGTTCTTC. This sequence joins TRBV7-2 and TRBJ2-1, with 7 bases matching TRBD1. Unmatched junction bases numbered 10, after V lost 4 bases and J lost 4 bases. The CDR3 has 16 amino acids. Germline CDR1 reads SGHTA; CDR2 reads FQGNSA.

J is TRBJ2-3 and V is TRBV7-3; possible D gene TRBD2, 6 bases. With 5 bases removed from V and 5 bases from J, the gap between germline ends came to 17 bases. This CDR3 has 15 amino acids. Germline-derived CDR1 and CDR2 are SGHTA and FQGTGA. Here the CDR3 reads CASSAHGGMGDTQYF. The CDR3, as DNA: TGTGCCAGCAGCGCCCATGGGGGGATGGGAGATACGCAGTATTTT.

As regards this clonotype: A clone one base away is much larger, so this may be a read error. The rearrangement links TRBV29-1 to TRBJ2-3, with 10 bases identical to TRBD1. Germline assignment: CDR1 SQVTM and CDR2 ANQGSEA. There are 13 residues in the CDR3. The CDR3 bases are TGCAGCGTTGAAGGACAGGGGGCAGATGCGCAGTATTTT. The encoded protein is CSVEGQGADAQYF.

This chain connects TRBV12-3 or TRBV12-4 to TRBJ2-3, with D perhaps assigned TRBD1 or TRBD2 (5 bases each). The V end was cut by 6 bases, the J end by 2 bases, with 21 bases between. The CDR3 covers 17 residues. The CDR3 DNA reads TGTGCCAGCAGCTATGATTGGGACCCCGTCTCCACAGATACGCAGTATTTT. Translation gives CASSYDWDPVSTDTQYF.

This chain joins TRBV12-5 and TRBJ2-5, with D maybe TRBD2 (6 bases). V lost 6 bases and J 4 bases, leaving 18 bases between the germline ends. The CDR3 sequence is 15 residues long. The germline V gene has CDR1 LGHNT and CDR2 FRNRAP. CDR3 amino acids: CASGGTGPGGETQYF. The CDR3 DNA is TGTGCTAGTGGCGGAACCGGTCCCGGGGGAGAGACCCAGTACTTC.

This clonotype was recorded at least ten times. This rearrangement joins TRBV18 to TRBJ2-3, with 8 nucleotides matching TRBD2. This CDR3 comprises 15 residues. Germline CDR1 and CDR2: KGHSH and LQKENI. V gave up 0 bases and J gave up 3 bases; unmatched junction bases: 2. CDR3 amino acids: CASSPPGTSTDTQYF. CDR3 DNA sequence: TGTGCCAGCTCACCACCGGGGACTAGTACAGATACGCAGTATTTT. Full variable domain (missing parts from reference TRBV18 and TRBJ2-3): NAGVMQNPRHLVRRRGQEARLRCSPMKGHSHVYWYRQLPEEGLKFMVYLQKENIIDESGMPKERFSAEFPKEGPSILRIQQVVRGDSAAYFCASSPPGTSTDTQYFGPGTRLTVL.

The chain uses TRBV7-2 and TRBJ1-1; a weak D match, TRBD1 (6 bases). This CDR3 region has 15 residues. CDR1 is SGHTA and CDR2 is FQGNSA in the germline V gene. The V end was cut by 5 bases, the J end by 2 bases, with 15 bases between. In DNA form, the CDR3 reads TGTGCCAGCAGCACAGCGGGACACATAAACACTGAAGCTTTCTTT. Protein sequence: CASSTAGHINTEAFF.

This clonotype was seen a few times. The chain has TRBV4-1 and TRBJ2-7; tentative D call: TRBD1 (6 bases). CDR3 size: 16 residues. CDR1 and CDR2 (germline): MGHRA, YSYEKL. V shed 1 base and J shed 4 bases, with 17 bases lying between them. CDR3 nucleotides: TGCGCCAGCAGCCAAGTGGTCCTCACCGGACAGTACGAGCAGTACTTC. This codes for CASSQVVLTGQYEQYF.

CDR3 DNA: TGTGCCAGCAGCTCACTAGCGGGCCCGAACAATGAGCAGTTCTTC. This gives the protein CASSSLAGPNNEQFF. The V call is TRBV7-9, the J call TRBJ2-1; TRBD2 aligns across 9 bases. The CDR3 runs to 15 residues. Germline CDR1 is SEHNR and CDR2 is FQNEAQ (reference sequence). V shed 4 bases and J 5 bases; nucleotides not matched to a gene: 6.

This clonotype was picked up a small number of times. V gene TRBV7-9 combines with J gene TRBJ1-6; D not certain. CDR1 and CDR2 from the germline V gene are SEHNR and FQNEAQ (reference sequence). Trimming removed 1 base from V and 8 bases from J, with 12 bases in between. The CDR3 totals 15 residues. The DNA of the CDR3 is TGTGCCAGCAGCTTAGGGCCTTATAGCGATTCACCCCTCCACTTT. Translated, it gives CASSLGPYSDSPLHF. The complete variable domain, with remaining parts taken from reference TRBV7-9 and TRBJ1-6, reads DTGVSQNPRHKITKRGQNVTFRCDPISEHNRLYWYRQTLGQGPEFLTYFQNEAQLEKSRLLSDRFSAERPKGSFSTLEIQRTEQGDSAMYLCASSLGPYSDSPLHFGNGTRLTVT.

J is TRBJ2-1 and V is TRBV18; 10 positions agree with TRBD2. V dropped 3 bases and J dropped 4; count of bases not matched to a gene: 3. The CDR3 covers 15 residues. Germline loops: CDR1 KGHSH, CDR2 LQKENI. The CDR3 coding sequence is TGTGCCAGCTCACCGGGACTAGCGATATACAATGAGCAGTTCTTC. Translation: CASSPGLAIYNEQFF.

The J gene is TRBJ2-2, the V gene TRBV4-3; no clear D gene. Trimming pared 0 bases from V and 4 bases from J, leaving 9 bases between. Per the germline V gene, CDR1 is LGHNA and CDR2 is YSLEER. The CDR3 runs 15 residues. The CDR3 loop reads CASSQDAGFTGELFF. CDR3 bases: TGCGCCAGCAGCCAAGACGCCGGGTTCACCGGGGAGCTGTTTTTT.

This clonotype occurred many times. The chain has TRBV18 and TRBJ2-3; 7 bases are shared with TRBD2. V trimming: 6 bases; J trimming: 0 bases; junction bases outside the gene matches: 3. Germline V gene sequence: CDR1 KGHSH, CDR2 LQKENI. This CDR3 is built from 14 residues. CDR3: CASSGAGSTDTQYF. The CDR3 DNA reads TGTGCCAGCTCCGGAGCGGGGAGCACAGATACGCAGTATTTT.

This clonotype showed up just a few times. The CDR3 DNA is TGTGCCAGCAATCGGCTCGGGACAGGCCAGGATACGCAGTATTTT. The encoded protein is CASNRLGTGQDTQYF. The V call is TRBV6-5, the J call TRBJ2-3; 8 bases line up with TRBD1. Looked up from germline, CDR1 is MNHEY and CDR2 is SVGAGI. The CDR3 extends over 15 amino acids. V shed 7 bases, J shed 6 bases, and the junction held 12 bases outside the gene matches.

This CDR3 is CASSLAGPESNEKLFF. For the CDR3, the DNA is TGTGCCAGCAGCTTAGCCGGGCCGGAGAGTAATGAAAAACTGTTTTTT. The chain carries TRBV7-2 and TRBJ1-4; D gene uncertain. Germline assignment: CDR1 SGHTA and CDR2 FQGNSA. Trimming stripped 0 bases from V and 4 bases from J, with 12 bases between. CDR3 length equals 16 residues. Full variable domain (rest looked up from reference TRBV7-2 and TRBJ1-4): GAGVSQSPSNKVTEKGKDVELRCDPISGHTALYWYRQSLGQGLEFLIYFQGNSAPDKSGLPSDRFSAERTGGSVSTLTIQRTQQEDSAVYLCASSLAGPESNEKLFFGSGTQLSVL.